Listed below are T cell receptor beta chains from one sample, sequenced in a study of T cell responses to AZD1222 COVID-19 vaccine. TCRdb's copy holds only in-frame clones and misses some; the assay was immunoSEQ multiplex PCR. The profile shows fewer than 150,000 clones, about 90% of them singletons. Here the sequenced sample was peripheral blood, taken on day 0 of AZD1222 vaccination. Receptors originate from an adult in good health. The CDR3 runs from the conserved cysteine through the conserved F or W. The D gene is left open where the match is weak. Size tells how often a clone was seen (once, few, many) or the class of an expanded clone, and some rows leave it out.

clone_size	v_call	d_call	j_call	cdr3_nt	cdr3_aa
.	TRBV5-1	.	TRBJ1-1	TGCGCCAGCAGCTTGGCCGGAGGCGTTGATAACACTGAAGCTTTCTTT	CASSLAGGVDNTEAFF
.	TRBV10-2	.	TRBJ1-3	TGCGCCAGCAGTGTCCAGGCAGTCTCTGGAAACACCATATATTTT	CASSVQAVSGNTIYF
.	TRBV6-1	.	TRBJ1-2	TGTGCCAGCAGTGAAGAAGGACACTGGGGCTACACCTTC	CASSEEGHWGYTF
.	TRBV11-2	TRBD1	TRBJ1-2	TGTGCCAGCAGTCGACAACGGACAGGGGCCGGCTATGGCTACACCTTC	CASSRQRTGAGYGYTF
.	TRBV3-1/TRBV3-2	TRBD2	TRBJ2-5	TGTGCCAGCAGCCAAATCTGGCGACTAGCGGGGCCCCAAGAGACCCAGTACTTC	CASSQIWRLAGPQETQYF
once	TRBV25-1	.	TRBJ1-2	TGTGCCAGCAGTGAAGCTAACTATGGCTACACCTTC	CASSEANYGYTF
.	TRBV27	TRBD2	TRBJ2-7	TGTGCCAGCAAGGAACTAGCGGGAGGTTTAGTGATGGGTGAGCAGTACTTC	CASKELAGGLVMGEQYF
.	TRBV2	.	TRBJ1-1	TGTGCCAGCAGTGAAGCGGGGCAGGGACCCGTGAACACTGAAGCTTTCTTT	CASSEAGQGPVNTEAFF
.	TRBV25-1	.	TRBJ2-2	TGTGCCAGCAGTGAGCGCAGGGACACCGGGGAGCTGTTTTTT	CASSERRDTGELFF
.	TRBV19	TRBD2	TRBJ2-5	TGTGCCAGTAGTTCCGGGACTAGCGGGGTGGGACAAGAGACCCAGTACTTC	CASSSGTSGVGQETQYF
.	TRBV28	TRBD1	TRBJ1-5	TGTGCCAGCCGAAAAGGCCGGGACAGGGGCTCCCATCAGCCCCAGCATTTT	CASRKGRDRGSHQPQHF
.	TRBV30	TRBD2	TRBJ2-7	TGTGCCTGGCGGGGCGGGGGGGCTACCTACGAGCAGTACTTC	CAWRGGGATYEQYF
.	TRBV9	TRBD1	TRBJ1-2	TGTGCCAGCAGCGTAGGAGGGACAGGGTTAGGCTATGGCTACACCTTC	CASSVGGTGLGYGYTF
.	TRBV27	.	TRBJ1-4	TGTGCCAGCAGTTACACCTCCCCGGCCTTTGAAAAACTGTTTTTT	CASSYTSPAFEKLFF
once	TRBV30	.	TRBJ1-1	TGTGCCTGGAGCCCTGGTTCGAAAAGGGACACTGAAGCTTTCTTT	CAWSPGSKRDTEAFF
.	TRBV6-2/TRBV6-3	.	TRBJ1-2	TGTGCCAGCAGCTACTGGCGGGGGGGCTACACCTTC	CASSYWRGGYTF
.	TRBV5-1	.	TRBJ1-1	TGCGCCAGCAGCCCATTTAAAAACACTGAAGCTTTCTTT	CASSPFKNTEAFF
.	TRBV5-1	.	TRBJ2-7	TGCGCCAGCAGCTTGGGGTGGGGAGACTACGAGCAGTACTTC	CASSLGWGDYEQYF
.	TRBV19	TRBD1	TRBJ1-5	TGTGCCAGTAGTATCAGCGACAGGGGTAACAATCAGCCCCAGCATTTT	CASSISDRGNNQPQHF
.	TRBV19	.	TRBJ1-2	TGTGCCAGTAGCAAGGGGGGGGCAGGGTCTGGCTACACCTTC	CASSKGGAGSGYTF
once	TRBV29-1	.	TRBJ1-1	TGCAGCGTCGAACACAGACAGGCCAACCGTGAAGCTTTCTTT	CSVEHRQANREAFF
.	TRBV19	.	TRBJ1-3	TGTGCCAGTAGTACACAGGGCTACTCTGGAAACACCATATATTTT	CASSTQGYSGNTIYF
.	TRBV18	.	TRBJ2-1	TGTGCCAGCTCACCTACCGAAGCTCTGCCGAGCTCCTACAATGAGCAGTTCTTC	CASSPTEALPSSYNEQFF